This T cell receptor beta chain came from a study of molecular identifiers for immune sequencing clone quantification. Study-wide results and limits: Should identical TCR molecules share a barcode, the sizes of highly expanded clones could be underestimated.

For bulk TCR libraries, previously described methods and listed TCR primers were used. TCRdb reprocessed the PCR reads with MiXCR, giving one entry per CDR3 protein. The sample lists over 85,000 distinct CDR3 sequences, 20% to 30% occurring once. The CDR3 is 15 amino acids. Germline V lookup: CDR1 MDHEN, CDR2 SYDVKM. With 5 bases removed from V and 3 bases from J, the gap between germline ends came to 16 bases. The sample holds many counts of this clonotype. The antigen is undetermined. Sample: naive CD8+ T cells from blood, with Jurkat cell RNA spiked in. Subset given: FACS-sorted CD8+CD4-CCR7+CD45RA+ naive T cells. The chain is built from TRBV28 and TRBJ2-5; no firm D call. This receptor was identified in a human donor in good health. Some libraries in this study had Jurkat cell RNA spiked in. The CDR3 protein is CASSPQTALEETQYF. Here the CDR3 DNA reads TGTGCCAGCAGTCCACAAACAGCCCTGGAAGAGACCCAGTACTTC.